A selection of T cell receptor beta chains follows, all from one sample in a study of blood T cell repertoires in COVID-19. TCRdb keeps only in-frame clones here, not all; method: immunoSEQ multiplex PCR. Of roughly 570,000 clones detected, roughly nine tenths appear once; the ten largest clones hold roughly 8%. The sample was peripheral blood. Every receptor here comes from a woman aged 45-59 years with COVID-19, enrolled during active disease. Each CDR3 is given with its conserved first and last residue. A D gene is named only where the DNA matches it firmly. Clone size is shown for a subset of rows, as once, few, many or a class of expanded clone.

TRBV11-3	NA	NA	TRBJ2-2	TGTGCCAGCAGCTTAGACGTTACCGGGGAGCTGTTTTTT	CASSLDVTGELFF
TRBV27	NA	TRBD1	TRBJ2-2	TGTGCCAGCAGTTTAGCCTCCCCCGGACAGGTTAGCACCGGGGAGCTGTTTTTT	CASSLASPGQVSTGELFF
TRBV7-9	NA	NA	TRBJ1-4	TGTGCCAGCAGCTTAATCTCGGCGGGAGGCGAAAAACTGTTTTTT	CASSLISAGGEKLFF
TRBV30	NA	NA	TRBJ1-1	TGTGCCTGGAGTCCCCTCGACTCAGCTTTCTTT	CAWSPLDSAFF
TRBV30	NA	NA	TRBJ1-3	TGTGCCTGGACCCGGGGGGGATTGGAAAACACCATATATTTT	CAWTRGGLENTIYF
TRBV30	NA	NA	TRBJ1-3	TGTGCCTGGAGGGGCCGAAACACCATATATTTT	CAWRGRNTIYF
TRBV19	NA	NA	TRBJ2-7	TGTGCCAGTAGTATGAGGCCGGTGGGGCACGAGCAGTACTTC	CASSMRPVGHEQYF
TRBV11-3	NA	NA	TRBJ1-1	TGTGCCAGCAGCCAGGGACACCCCCGGCAGGAAGCTTTCTTT	CASSQGHPRQEAFF
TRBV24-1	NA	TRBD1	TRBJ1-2	TGTGCCACCAGTGATTTTGGGACAGGGGCGAACTATGGCTACACCTTC	CATSDFGTGANYGYTF
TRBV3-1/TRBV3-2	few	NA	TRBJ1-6	TGTGCCAGCAGCTATGGGAGGGGGAACTCACCCCTCCACTTT	CASSYGRGNSPLHF
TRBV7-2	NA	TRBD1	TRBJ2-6	TGTGCCAGCAGCCTCCGACAGGGTGGGGCCAACGTCCTGACTTTC	CASSLRQGGANVLTF
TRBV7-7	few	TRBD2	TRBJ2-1	TGTGCCAGCAGCTCCGGACTAGCGGGGGGGCAGGATGAGCAGTTCTTC	CASSSGLAGGQDEQFF
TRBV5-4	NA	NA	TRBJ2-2	TGTGCCAGCAGCACCGACAGCTACGGGGAGCTGTTTTTT	CASSTDSYGELFF
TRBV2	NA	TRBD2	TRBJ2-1	TGTGCCAGCAGTGAAGATGAGCCTAGCGGGGTACCCTACAATGAGCAGTTCTTC	CASSEDEPSGVPYNEQFF
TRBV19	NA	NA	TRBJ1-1	TGTGCCAGTAGTAAGATCGGGAACACTGAAGCTTTCTTT	CASSKIGNTEAFF
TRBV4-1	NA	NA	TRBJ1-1	TGCGCCAGCAGCCCCGGGGGGGGTCCCCGGGCGACTGAAGCTTTCTTT	CASSPGGGPRATEAFF
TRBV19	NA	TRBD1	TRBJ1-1	TGTGCCAGTACGGGGACAGGGGGCAACACTGAAGCTTTCTTT	CASTGTGGNTEAFF
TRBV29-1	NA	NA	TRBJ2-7	TGCAGCGTTCGAGGGACCTACGAGCAGTACTTC	CSVRGTYEQYF
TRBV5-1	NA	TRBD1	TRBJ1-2	TGCGCCAGCAGCTTGTCCCGGGACAGCGGCGGTGGCTACACCTTC	CASSLSRDSGGGYTF
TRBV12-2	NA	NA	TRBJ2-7	TGTGCAAGTCGCTTACGGGGACAGGGAGTCTACGAGCAGTACTTC	CASRLRGQGVYEQYF
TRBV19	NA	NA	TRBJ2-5	TGTGCCAGTAGTGGGGGGGCGCGAGAGACCCAGTACTTC	CASSGGARETQYF
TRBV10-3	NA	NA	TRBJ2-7	TGTGCCATCAGTGAGTCACGGGACTCTCCCCTCCACGAGCAGTACTTC	CAISESRDSPLHEQYF
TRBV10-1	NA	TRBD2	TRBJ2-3	TGCGCCAGCCAGGCGGGGGGCCACCCAGATACGCAGTATTTT	CASQAGGHPDTQYF
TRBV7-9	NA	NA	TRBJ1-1	TGTGCCAGCAGCTTTCCGGCGAGGGAAGCTTTCTTT	CASSFPAREAFF
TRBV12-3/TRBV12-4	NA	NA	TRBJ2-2	TGTGCCAGCAGTTTACCCCCGGGCGGGGAGCTGTTTTTT	CASSLPPGGELFF
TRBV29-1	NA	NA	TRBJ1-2	TGCAGCGTAGACTCCTATGGCTACACCTTC	CSVDSYGYTF
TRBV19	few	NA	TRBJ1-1	TGTGCCAGTAGTATCACAGTTAACACTGAAGCTTTCTTT	CASSITVNTEAFF
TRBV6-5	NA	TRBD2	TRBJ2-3	TGTGCCAGCAAGGCTAGCGGGGGATCAGATACGCAGTATTTT	CASKASGGSDTQYF
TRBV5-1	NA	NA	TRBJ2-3	TGCGCCAGCAGCTCGGGTCCGGGACTTTCCACAGATACGCAGTATTTT	CASSSGPGLSTDTQYF
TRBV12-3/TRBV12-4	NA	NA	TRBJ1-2	TGTGCCAGCCACCTCACGAGTCACTATGGCTACACCTTC	CASHLTSHYGYTF
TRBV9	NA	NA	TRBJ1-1	TGTGCCAGCAGCGTAGAGGGTTGGGGGGGCACTGAAGCTTTCTTT	CASSVEGWGGTEAFF
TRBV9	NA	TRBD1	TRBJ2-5	TGTGCCAGCAGCTTCAGGGGGAAGGAGACCCAGTACTTC	CASSFRGKETQYF
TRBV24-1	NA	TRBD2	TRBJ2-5	TGTGCCACCAGTGATCCCGGGCCTCGGAGCGGGGGAAGGGAGACCCAGTACTTC	CATSDPGPRSGGRETQYF
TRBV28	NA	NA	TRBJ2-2	TGTGCCAGCAGTTTATTTGGAGGGCAGAACACCGGGGAGCTGTTTTTT	CASSLFGGQNTGELFF
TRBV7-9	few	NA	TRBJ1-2	TGTGCCAGCAGCTTAGAATCCCTCTACGGCTACACCTTC	CASSLESLYGYTF
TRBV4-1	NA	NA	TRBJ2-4	TGCGCCAGCAGCCCAGGGGTAGCCAAAAACATTCAGTACTTC	CASSPGVAKNIQYF
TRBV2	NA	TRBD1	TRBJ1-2	TGTGCCAGCAGTCTACAGGGGTGGGGCTACACCTTC	CASSLQGWGYTF
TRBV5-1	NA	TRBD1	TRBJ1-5	TGCGCCAGCAGCGTCGAGGGGGCAGGCAATCAGCCCCAGCATTTT	CASSVEGAGNQPQHF
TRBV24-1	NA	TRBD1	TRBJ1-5	TGTGCCACCTCCCCGGGACAGGGATACGTTCAGCCCCAGCATTTT	CATSPGQGYVQPQHF
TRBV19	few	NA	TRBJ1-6	TGTGCCAGTAGTATAGGACAGGTCCGCTCCTATAATTCACCCCTCCACTTT	CASSIGQVRSYNSPLHF
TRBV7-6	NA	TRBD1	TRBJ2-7	TGTGCCAGCAGCCCCCGGGCCAGGGGGACAGAAAAAGCCTACGAGCAGTACTTC	CASSPRARGTEKAYEQYF
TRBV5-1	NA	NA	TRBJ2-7	TGCGCCAGCAGCTTGCTACAGGGTAGCTCCTACGAGCAGTACTTC	CASSLLQGSSYEQYF
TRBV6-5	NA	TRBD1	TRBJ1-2	TGTGCCAGCAGTCACAGGGGCGGCTACACCTTC	CASSHRGGYTF
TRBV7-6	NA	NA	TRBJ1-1	TGTGCCAGCAGCCTTTCACGGGGCACTGAAGCTTTCTTT	CASSLSRGTEAFF
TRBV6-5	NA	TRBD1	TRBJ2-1	TGTGCCAGCAGGGGACAGGTCGAGTTCTTC	CASRGQVEFF
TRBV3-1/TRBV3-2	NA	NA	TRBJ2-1	TGTGCCAGCAGCCAGGCTTACAGGGTTGAGCAGTTCTTC	CASSQAYRVEQFF
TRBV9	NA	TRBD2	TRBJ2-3	TGTGCCAGCAGCCCAATGGGGGGGGGATCCACAGATACGCAGTATTTT	CASSPMGGGSTDTQYF
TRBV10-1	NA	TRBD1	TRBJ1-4	TGCGCCAGCATTCTCCGGGACAGGGGACTTGCAACTAATGAAAAACTGTTTTTT	CASILRDRGLATNEKLFF
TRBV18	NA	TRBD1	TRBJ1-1	TGTGCCAGCTCACCAGGGACAGACCCTGATAAAGCTTTCTTT	CASSPGTDPDKAFF
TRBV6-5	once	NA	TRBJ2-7	TGTGCCAGCAGTCCTCAGGGGTTTACCTACGAGCAGTACTTC	CASSPQGFTYEQYF
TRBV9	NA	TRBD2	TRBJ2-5	TGTGCCAGCAGCGCGGGACTAGCGGGGAGGGGGGAGACCCAGTACTTC	CASSAGLAGRGETQYF
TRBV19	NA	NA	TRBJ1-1	TGTGCCAGTCAGTATGGGAGAAACACTGAAGCTTTCTTT	CASQYGRNTEAFF
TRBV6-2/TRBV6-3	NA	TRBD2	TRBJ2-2	TGTGCCAGCAGTGGACTAGCGGGGCTCCAGGGGGAGCTGTTTTTT	CASSGLAGLQGELFF
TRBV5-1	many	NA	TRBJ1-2	TGCGCCAGCAGCCTTGACTCAGCCTATGGCTACACCTTC	CASSLDSAYGYTF
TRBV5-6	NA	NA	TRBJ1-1	TGTGCCAGCAGCTTTGAGACTAGGAACACTGAAGCTTTCTTT	CASSFETRNTEAFF
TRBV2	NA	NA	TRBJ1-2	TGTGCCAGCAGTGAAGCGCTAGGAACCTATGGCTACACCTTC	CASSEALGTYGYTF
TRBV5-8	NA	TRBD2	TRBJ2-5	TGTGCCAGCAGCCTTATTTTAGCGGGGGGGCGTGAGACCCAGTACTTC	CASSLILAGGRETQYF
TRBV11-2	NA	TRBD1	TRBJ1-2	TGTGCCAGCAGCTCACACGACAGGGGATATTCCCGCAACTATGGCTACACCTTC	CASSSHDRGYSRNYGYTF
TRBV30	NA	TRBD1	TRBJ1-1	TGTGCCTGGAGCGGACAGGGGGCAGGTGAAGCTTTCTTT	CAWSGQGAGEAFF